This T cell receptor (beta chain) was sequenced during a study of blood T cell repertoires in COVID-19. The assay was immunoSEQ multiplex PCR, and TCRdb's table has in-frame clones only and misses some. The sample holds about 260,000 clones; 83% are singletons and the top ten take approximately 10%. This TCR was sampled from a woman aged 45-65 years who had recovered from COVID-19. The sample taken for sequencing was peripheral blood.

CDR3 nucleotides: TGTGCCAGCAGCCTTGACAGCTCTGGAAACACCATATATTTT. As protein: CASSLDSSGNTIYF. The rearrangement joins TRBV6-5 to TRBJ1-3; a possible D gene is TRBD1 (5 bases). Germline CDR1 and CDR2: MNHEY and SVGAGI. Trimming took off 6 bases at V and 0 bases at J, with 9 bases between the two ends. The CDR3 has 14 residues.